A selection of T cell receptor beta chains follows, all from one sample in a study of T cell changes during pregnancy in multiple sclerosis. Clones were read by immunoSEQ multiplex PCR, and TCRdb kept only the in-frame ones, dropping some. The sample lists some 42,000 clones, about 92% occurring once. The sample here was CD4+ T cells from peripheral blood mononuclear cells, taken in the third trimester of pregnancy. The receptor set was obtained from a female donor with multiple sclerosis, enrolled in a pregnancy study. CDR3s include the opening cysteine and the closing phenylalanine or tryptophan. The D gene is left open where the match is weak. Some rows mark clone size as missing; the rest say once, few, many or name a class of expanded clone.

V: TRBV27
D: -
size: -
J: TRBJ2-5
DNA: TGTGCCAGCAGTCACACAGGGAAAGAGACCCAGTACTTC
CDR3: CASSHTGKETQYF

V: TRBV5-1
D: TRBD2
size: -
J: TRBJ2-7
DNA: TGCGCCAGCCGAGGCGCGGTACTAGCGGGAGGTAGGGAGTACTTC
CDR3: CASRGAVLAGGREYF

V: TRBV18
D: -
size: -
J: TRBJ2-4
DNA: TGTGCCAGCTCAGACAGGACGATTCAGTACTTC
CDR3: CASSDRTIQYF

V: TRBV18
D: -
size: -
J: TRBJ1-1
DNA: TGTGCCAGCTCACCACGGCATTCACCCGGACTAAACACTGAAGCTTTCTTT
CDR3: CASSPRHSPGLNTEAFF

V: TRBV7-9
D: -
size: -
J: TRBJ2-3
DNA: TGTGCCAGCAGCTTATCAGGGCACAGCACAGATACGCAGTATTTT
CDR3: CASSLSGHSTDTQYF

V: TRBV28
D: -
size: once
J: TRBJ2-1
DNA: TGTGCCAGCAGTACCGACAGGTACTTGGGCAATGAGCAGTTCTTC
CDR3: CASSTDRYLGNEQFF

V: TRBV4-3
D: -
size: -
J: TRBJ1-2
DNA: TGCGCCAGCAGCCAGGGCTTGGCCTATGGCTACACCTTC
CDR3: CASSQGLAYGYTF

V: TRBV19
D: -
size: -
J: TRBJ1-1
DNA: TGTGCCAGTAGTACCGGACAGAGTAACACTGAAGCTTTCTTT
CDR3: CASSTGQSNTEAFF

V: TRBV19
D: -
size: -
J: TRBJ2-1
DNA: TGTGCCAGTAGTATATTTAAGCGGGCGGGATACAATGAGCAGTTCTTC
CDR3: CASSIFKRAGYNEQFF

V: TRBV6-5
D: -
size: few
J: TRBJ1-6
DNA: TGTGCCAGCAGTTCTTCTTTTGACAGGAGAAATTCACCCCTCCACTTT
CDR3: CASSSSFDRRNSPLHF

V: TRBV7-9
D: TRBD1
size: -
J: TRBJ2-1
DNA: TGTGCCAGCAGCTCGGAAATTGGACAGGGGAGATACAATGAGCAGTTCTTC
CDR3: CASSSEIGQGRYNEQFF

V: TRBV19
D: TRBD1
size: -
J: TRBJ1-2
DNA: TGTGCCAGTGAAGCGGGGACAGGAGGTTATGGCTACACCTTC
CDR3: CASEAGTGGYGYTF

V: TRBV7-9
D: -
size: -
J: TRBJ2-6
DNA: TGTGCCAGCAGCTTAGCGTCAGGGATAAATCCATTTGTCCTGACTTTC
CDR3: CASSLASGINPFVLTF

V: TRBV2
D: -
size: -
J: TRBJ2-2
DNA: TGTGCCAGCAGTCTTACAGGGTCGGACACCGGGGAGCTGTTTTTT
CDR3: CASSLTGSDTGELFF

V: TRBV19
D: TRBD2
size: -
J: TRBJ2-5
DNA: TGTGCCAGTAGTATAAATACGGGGGGAGAGACCCAGTACTTC
CDR3: CASSINTGGETQYF

V: TRBV9
D: TRBD2
size: -
J: TRBJ2-2
DNA: TGTGCCAGCAGCGTAGTCGGGGGGGGCACCGGGGAGCTGTTTTTT
CDR3: CASSVVGGGTGELFF

V: TRBV6-1
D: -
size: -
J: TRBJ2-3
DNA: TGTGCCAGCAAAGGGGGGGGTACAGATACGCAGTATTTT
CDR3: CASKGGGTDTQYF

V: TRBV28
D: -
size: -
J: TRBJ2-3
DNA: TGTGCCCACCGACAGGGCACAGATACGCAGTATTTT
CDR3: CAHRQGTDTQYF

V: TRBV2
D: TRBD1
size: -
J: TRBJ1-1
DNA: TGTGCCAGCAGTGGGACAGGGGGAAGGGTGGACACTGAAGCTTTCTTT
CDR3: CASSGTGGRVDTEAFF

V: TRBV6-4
D: -
size: -
J: TRBJ2-1
DNA: TGTGCCAGCAGAGCGCTGCCGGCGGAGGGGGAGCAGTTCTTC
CDR3: CASRALPAEGEQFF

V: TRBV6-4
D: -
size: -
J: TRBJ1-2
DNA: TGTGCCAGCAGCGGCCAGACATTTTTTGGGGGCTACACCTTC
CDR3: CASSGQTFFGGYTF

V: TRBV6-6
D: -
size: -
J: TRBJ1-2
DNA: TGTGCCAGCAGTTACTCCGGGGATAGCTATGGCTACACCTTC
CDR3: CASSYSGDSYGYTF

V: TRBV7-2
D: -
size: -
J: TRBJ1-3
DNA: TGTGCCAGCAGCTTAGGAGGCCAGGGCCTCTCTGGAAACACCATATATTTT
CDR3: CASSLGGQGLSGNTIYF

V: TRBV28
D: TRBD1
size: -
J: TRBJ2-7
DNA: TGTGCCAGCAGTCCGCCGGGACAGGGGGCAGATAAGCAGTACTTC
CDR3: CASSPPGQGADKQYF

V: TRBV7-7
D: -
size: -
J: TRBJ2-6
DNA: TGTGCCAGCAGCCCTAAAGAAGCTGGGGCCAACGTCCTGACTTTC
CDR3: CASSPKEAGANVLTF

V: TRBV7-2
D: -
size: -
J: TRBJ1-1
DNA: TGTGCCAGCAGCTTAGTAGACCGAGGTGGGACTGAAGCTTTCTTT
CDR3: CASSLVDRGGTEAFF

V: TRBV7-2
D: -
size: -
J: TRBJ1-2
DNA: TGTGCCAGCAGCCCCGAGACGGGTGGTGGCTACACCTTC
CDR3: CASSPETGGGYTF

V: TRBV7-2
D: TRBD1
size: -
J: TRBJ1-5
DNA: TGTGCCAGCAGCGCCCGACAGGGGGCGGGAAGCAATCAGCCCCAGCATTTT
CDR3: CASSARQGAGSNQPQHF

V: TRBV5-1
D: -
size: few
J: TRBJ1-6
DNA: TGCGCCAGCAGCTTGTCTGTGGGGAGAAATAATTCACCCCTCCACTTT
CDR3: CASSLSVGRNNSPLHF

V: TRBV7-9
D: TRBD1
size: -
J: TRBJ2-5
DNA: TGTGCCAGCAGCTTCCGGACAGGGCTCGTGGAAGAGCAGTACTTC
CDR3: CASSFRTGLVEEQYF

V: TRBV16
D: TRBD2
size: -
J: TRBJ2-1
DNA: TGTGCCAGCAGCCACCCCCGGAGCGGGAGGGCAAATGAGCAGTTCTTC
CDR3: CASSHPRSGRANEQFF

V: TRBV29-1
D: -
size: -
J: TRBJ2-3
DNA: TGCAGCGTTGGTACCACTATGTCAGATACGCAGTATTTT
CDR3: CSVGTTMSDTQYF

V: TRBV2
D: -
size: -
J: TRBJ1-1
DNA: TGTGCCAGCAGAGAAGGCAGTAATTTTGCTGAAGCTTTCTTT
CDR3: CASREGSNFAEAFF

V: TRBV5-4
D: TRBD1
size: -
J: TRBJ2-3
DNA: TGTGCCAGCAGCCGCTATCAGGGGGCTGGCACAGATACGCAGTATTTT
CDR3: CASSRYQGAGTDTQYF

V: TRBV28
D: TRBD2
size: -
J: TRBJ2-3
DNA: TGTGCCAGTATGAGGACTAGCGGGAGGGTGCGCACAGATACGCAGTATTTT
CDR3: CASMRTSGRVRTDTQYF

V: TRBV15
D: -
size: -
J: TRBJ2-7
DNA: TGTGCCACCAGCAGAGGACACACCTCGTCCTACGAGCAGTACTTC
CDR3: CATSRGHTSSYEQYF

V: TRBV9
D: -
size: -
J: TRBJ2-1
DNA: TGTGCCAGCAGCGTTACTTACAGGAATGAGCAGTTCTTC
CDR3: CASSVTYRNEQFF

V: TRBV5-4
D: TRBD1
size: -
J: TRBJ2-5
DNA: TGTGCCAGCAGCATACAGGGGCTCCAAGAGACCCAGTACTTC
CDR3: CASSIQGLQETQYF

V: TRBV2
D: TRBD2
size: -
J: TRBJ2-7
DNA: TGTGCCAGCAGTGGACGACTAGCGGGAGGGTTGGACGAGCAGTACTTC
CDR3: CASSGRLAGGLDEQYF

V: TRBV18
D: TRBD2
size: -
J: TRBJ2-7
DNA: TGTGCCAGCTCACCTAAACTGGGAGGGGCACCATACGAGCAGTACTTC
CDR3: CASSPKLGGAPYEQYF

V: TRBV6-5
D: -
size: once
J: TRBJ1-1
DNA: TGTGCCAGCAGCGAGAGGGGGACTGAAGCTTTCTTT
CDR3: CASSERGTEAFF

V: TRBV7-2
D: TRBD2
size: -
J: TRBJ2-1
DNA: TGTGCCAGCAGCTTAGTCGGCGGGAGGTGGAATGAGCAGTTCTTC
CDR3: CASSLVGGRWNEQFF

V: TRBV28
D: -
size: few
J: TRBJ2-5
DNA: TGTGCCAGCACCACCCGGGGGCAAGAGACCCAGTACTTC
CDR3: CASTTRGQETQYF

V: TRBV6-1
D: -
size: -
J: TRBJ1-1
DNA: TGTGCCAGCAGGGAAGACCTTTGGCTCGGGACTGAAGCTTTCTTT
CDR3: CASREDLWLGTEAFF

V: TRBV6-5
D: -
size: -
J: TRBJ2-5
DNA: TGTGCCAGCAGTTACCTCGAGACCCAGTACTTC
CDR3: CASSYLETQYF

V: TRBV10-2
D: TRBD1
size: -
J: TRBJ1-2
DNA: TGCGCCAGCAGTCTGCAGGGGGCGGTGGGTTATGGCTACACCTTC
CDR3: CASSLQGAVGYGYTF

V: TRBV2
D: -
size: -
J: TRBJ1-1
DNA: TGTGCCAGCAGTACCGGACAGAACACTGAAGCTTTCTTT
CDR3: CASSTGQNTEAFF

V: TRBV5-4
D: -
size: -
J: TRBJ2-6
DNA: TGTGCCAGCACGTTATTCGGGGCCAACGTCCTGACTTTC
CDR3: CASTLFGANVLTF

V: TRBV2
D: TRBD2
size: -
J: TRBJ2-3
DNA: TGTGCCAGCAGTGAACCCAGCGGGATAGGAGGCACAGATACGCAGTATTTT
CDR3: CASSEPSGIGGTDTQYF

V: TRBV7-3
D: TRBD2
size: -
J: TRBJ2-1
DNA: TGTGCCAGCAGCTTAATATCCGGGACTAGCAGTGAGCAGTTCTTC
CDR3: CASSLISGTSSEQFF

V: TRBV2
D: TRBD2
size: -
J: TRBJ2-5
DNA: TGTGCCAGTATCATTGGACTAGTTGGAGAGACCCAGTACTTC
CDR3: CASIIGLVGETQYF

V: TRBV11-1
D: -
size: -
J: TRBJ1-2
DNA: TGTGCCAGCAGCTTAGAGTCTTTGGGCCTTGGCTACACCTTC
CDR3: CASSLESLGLGYTF

V: TRBV10-3
D: TRBD1
size: -
J: TRBJ1-3
DNA: TGTGCCATCAGTTCCCCGACAGGGGGCTCTGGAAACACCATATATTTT
CDR3: CAISSPTGGSGNTIYF

V: TRBV9
D: -
size: -
J: TRBJ2-7
DNA: TGTGCCAGCAGCGTAGTCCTAGGCGACGAGCAGTACTTC
CDR3: CASSVVLGDEQYF

V: TRBV18
D: TRBD1
size: -
J: TRBJ1-2
DNA: TGTGCCAGCTCTCAACGACAGGGCGAATCTTACTATGGCTACACCTTC
CDR3: CASSQRQGESYYGYTF

V: TRBV18
D: -
size: -
J: TRBJ2-1
DNA: TGTGCCAGCTCACCACGTCTAGCGGAGGGGGGTGAGCAGTTCTTC
CDR3: CASSPRLAEGGEQFF

V: TRBV15
D: TRBD1
size: -
J: TRBJ1-2
DNA: TGTGCCACCAGCAGAAAAAGGGACAGGGGGCATTATGGCTACACCTTC
CDR3: CATSRKRDRGHYGYTF